This T cell receptor beta chain was documented in a study of T cells in Graves' hyperthyroidism and ophthalmopathy. Study-wide results and limits: Ophthalmopathy stood apart from stable hyperthyroidism in a 13 V-J model.

This clonotype was recorded a few times. Its cognate antigen is unknown. TCR beta CDR3 regions were amplified from RNA transcripts. Carried out on the TCR CDR3, a first-round RT-PCR used the HTBI primer set. One entry per CDR3 protein, called by TCRdb with MiXCR from the multiplex PCR reads. The sample carries roughly 250,000 distinct CDR3 sequences, less than 15% recorded once. Diagnostic decisions used clinical symptoms, serum thyroxine and TRAb, thyroid ultrasound and orbital computed tomography. It was at first hyperthyroidism diagnosis, before any ophthalmopathy symptoms, that the blood sample was taken. The length of the CDR3 is 17 residues. Per the germline V gene, CDR1 is SGHKS and CDR2 is YYEKEE (reference sequence). Trimming at V came to 0 bases and at J to 2 bases, leaving 7 bases not matched to a gene.

This receptor was obtained from a woman aged 40 to 50 with Graves' hyperthyroidism that later progressed to Graves' ophthalmopathy. The V call is TRBV5-5, the J call TRBJ2-7, with 11 bases lining up with TRBD2. Sequencing was carried out using blood. This CDR3 reads CASSLDYLAGGPYEQYF. The CDR3 nucleotides are TGTGCCAGCAGCTTGGACTACTTAGCGGGAGGGCCCTACGAGCAGTACTTC. Together with reference TRBV5-5 and TRBJ2-7, the CDR3 gives the full variable domain: DAGVTQSPTHLIKTRGQQVTLRCSPISGHKSVSWYQQVLGQGPQFIFQYYEKEERGRGNFPDRFSARQFPNYSSELNVNALLLGDSALYLCASSLDYLAGGPYEQYFGPGTRLTVT.